The 13 T cell receptor beta chains in this list originate from one sample, sequenced in a study of blood T cell repertoires in COVID-19. Sequencing was performed with immunoSEQ multiplex PCR; in TCRdb, only in-frame clones are kept and a portion is missing. The table includes 150,000 to 200,000 clones, more than 75% detected once. Specimen: peripheral blood. These receptors all stem from a person aged 65-85 years with COVID-19, enrolled during active disease.

This clone was detected once. This chain connects TRBV6-4 to TRBJ1-5; D is ambiguous. The V and J ends lost 4 bases and 0 bases respectively, with 19 bases between them. This CDR3 spans 18 amino acids. CDR1 and CDR2 (germline): MRHNA, SNTAGT. Here the CDR3 reads CASSAGRRCGLSNQPQHF. In DNA form, the CDR3 reads TGTGCCAGCAGTGCGGGTCGGAGGTGTGGACTTAGCAATCAGCCCCAGCATTTT.

On this clone itself: One end of the junction is discordant with germline, which a read error may explain. DNA for the CDR3: TGTGCCAGCAGCCAAGCGACTAAGAGGGGGTATAATCCACCCCTCCACTTT. Amino acid sequence: CASSQATKRGYNPPLHF. V gene TRBV3-1 (or the pseudogene TRBV3-2) combines with J gene TRBJ1-6; a possible D gene is TRBD1 (6 bases). The CDR3 loop spans 17 amino acids. Germline loops: CDR1 LGHDT, CDR2 YNNKEL (reference sequence).

The chain is built from TRBV11-3 and TRBJ2-7, with TRBD1 as a possible D gene (5 bases). In germline, CDR1 is SGHNT, CDR2 YENEEA. The CDR3 spans 13 residues. V gave up 4 bases and J gave up 3 bases, with 10 bases separating them. In nucleotides, the CDR3 is TGTGCCAGCAGCTATTACAGGAGCTACGAGCAGTACTTC. Protein sequence: CASSYYRSYEQYF. The whole variable domain, filled in from reference TRBV11-3 and TRBJ2-7, reads EAGVVQSPRYKIIEKKQPVAFWCNPISGHNTLYWYLQNLGQGPELLIRYENEEAVDDSQLPKDRFSAERLKGVDSTLKIQPAELGDSAVYLCASSYYRSYEQYFGPGTRLTVT.

This clone is a singleton in its sample. The chain recombines TRBV5-1 with TRBJ2-5; TRBD2 agrees at 7 bases. Germline CDR1 reads SGHRS; CDR2 reads YFSETQ. Trimming cost V 3 bases and J 5 bases; bases outside gene matches: 10. The CDR3 totals 15 residues. This chain's CDR3 is CASSSLGLAEETQYF. In DNA, the CDR3 is TGCGCCAGCAGCTCCTTGGGGCTAGCGGAGGAGACCCAGTACTTC.

The rearrangement joins TRBV19 to TRBJ1-5, with 7 bases fitting TRBD1. The CDR3 has 13 amino acids. Germline trimming cut 9 bases from V and 4 bases from J; bases unmatched to any gene: 6. The germline V gene encodes CDR1 LNHDA and CDR2 SQIVND (reference sequence). DNA of the CDR3: TGTGCCAGCGGGGGACAGATTAATCAGCCCCAGCATTTT. This gives the protein CASGGQINQPQHF.

The chain employs TRBV19 and TRBJ2-1; TRBD2 matches 12 bases. CDR1 LNHDA and CDR2 SQIVND come from the germline V gene (reference sequence). After removal of 5 bases from V and 5 bases from J, the junction contained 10 bases not matched to a gene. The CDR3 loop spans 17 amino acids. CDR3 DNA sequence: TGTGCCAGTAGTCAGCTTGGGACTAGCGGGCCAAACAATGAGCAGTTCTTC. The encoded protein is CASSQLGTSGPNNEQFF.

The V and J genes are TRBV15 and TRBJ2-2, with TRBD2 identical over 8 bases. The germline V gene encodes CDR1 LNHNV and CDR2 YYDKDF (reference sequence). The V gene end was trimmed by 0 bases and the J gene end by 3 bases; junction bases not matched to a gene: 3. The CDR3 totals 16 residues. This chain's CDR3 is CATSRDSGAYTGELFF. The DNA of the CDR3 is TGTGCCACCAGCAGAGATAGCGGGGCTTACACCGGGGAGCTGTTTTTT.

The chain carries TRBV5-6 and TRBJ2-7; 10 nucleotides match TRBD2. Trimming removed 2 bases from V and 4 bases from J; junction bases left unmatched: 3. The CDR3 is made up of 14 amino acids. The V gene's germline CDR1 is SGHDT and CDR2 YYEEEE. Here the CDR3 DNA reads TGTGCCAGCAGCTTAGCGGGGGGGCCATACGAGCAGTACTTC. It specifies CASSLAGGPYEQYF.

On this clone itself: The identical CDR3 is also encoded by other nucleotide sequences in the sample. For the CDR3, the DNA is TGTGCCAGCAGCCGAGGGGGGGAGACCTACGAGCAGTACTTC. Protein sequence: CASSRGGETYEQYF. V is TRBV7-9 and J is TRBJ2-7, with TRBD2 as a possible D gene (7 bases). Germline V gene sequence: CDR1 SEHNR, CDR2 FQNEAQ (reference sequence). Trimming took off 5 bases at V and 2 bases at J, with 13 bases between the two ends. The CDR3 contains 14 residues.

The sample holds a few counts of this clone. The rearrangement links TRBV11-3 to TRBJ2-3; no definite D call. Trimming left V 3 bases short and J 2 bases short, with 3 bases between. Per the germline V gene, CDR1 is SGHNT and CDR2 is YENEEA. This CDR3 is 12 amino acids long. The CDR3 sequence: CASSFYTDTQYF. The CDR3 DNA follows: TGTGCCAGCAGCTTCTACACAGATACGCAGTATTTT.

The CDR3 DNA follows: TGTGCCAGCAGCCGCGCGGGGATTTGGGAAGATAACTATGGCTACACCTTC. Amino acid sequence: CASSRAGIWEDNYGYTF. The chain recombines TRBV7-9 with TRBJ1-2; D gene unclear. The germline V gene encodes CDR1 SEHNR and CDR2 FQNEAQ (reference sequence). This CDR3 contains 17 residues. V lost 5 bases and J lost 1, with 20 bases in between. Combining the CDR3 with reference TRBV7-9 and TRBJ1-2 gives the whole variable domain DTGVSQNPRHKITKRGQNVTFRCDPISEHNRLYWYRQTLGQGPEFLTYFQNEAQLEKSRLLSDRFSAERPKGSFSTLEIQRTEQGDSAMYLCASSRAGIWEDNYGYTFGSGTRLTVV.

The chain has TRBV30 and TRBJ2-7; weak D call: TRBD1 (6 bases). Between the trimmed V and J ends, which lost 2 bases and 2 bases, there was a span of 16 bases. This CDR3 has 15 amino acids. The V gene's germline CDR1 is GTSNPN and CDR2 SVGIG (reference sequence). The CDR3 DNA reads TGTGCCTGGAGTTGGGGAAGGACAGCGACCTACGAGCAGTACTTC. This sequence encodes CAWSWGRTATYEQYF.

The rearrangement uses TRBV30 and TRBJ1-5; D call uncertain. V was shortened by 2 bases and J by 2 bases, with 19 bases between the two germline ends. The CDR3 length is 17 residues. Germline CDR1 reads GTSNPN; CDR2 reads SVGIG (reference sequence). CDR3 sequence (DNA): TGTGCCTGGAGTCAGGCGGGCAGGACTTCAGGCAATCAGCCCCAGCATTTT. It specifies CAWSQAGRTSGNQPQHF. Full variable domain (outside the CDR3, taken from reference TRBV30 and TRBJ1-5): SQTIHQWPATLVQPVGSPLSLECTVEGTSNPNLYWYRQAAGRGLQLLFYSVGIGQISSEVPQNLSASRPQDRQFILSSKKLLLSDSGFYLCAWSQAGRTSGNQPQHFGDGTRLSIL.